The 6 T cell receptor beta chains given below trace back to one sample, sequenced in a study of PD-L1 blockade in urothelial cancer. The sample's time point: peripheral blood 6 weeks after treatment start. Profiled with immunoSEQ multiplex PCR; TCRdb holds only in-frame clones, not every one. The table lists tens of thousands of clones, approximately 91% of them singletons. Sequencing used PBMCs, obtained around atezolizumab (anti-PD-L1) treatment. The origin of the receptors is a man in his fifties or sixties with urothelial cancer.

The chain combines TRBV10-2 with TRBJ2-1, with 7 positions matching TRBD2. This CDR3 region has 16 residues. Trimming took 3 bases from V and 1 from J; bases not matched to a gene: 6. Germline values: CDR1 WSHSY, CDR2 SAAADI. CDR3 loop: CASSDLQRGSYNEQFF. DNA for the CDR3: TGCGCCAGCAGTGATCTCCAGCGGGGATCCTACAATGAGCAGTTCTTC.

This rearrangement joins TRBV28 to TRBJ2-7; 10 nucleotides align to TRBD1. This CDR3 has 16 residues. V was clipped by 3 bases and J by 1 base; unmatched bases: 6. The germline gives CDR1 MDHEN, CDR2 SYDVKM. The chain's CDR3 is CASSFYSGQGSYEQYF. CDR3 DNA: TGTGCCAGCAGTTTCTACTCGGGACAGGGGTCCTACGAGCAGTACTTC.

This clone was found a few times. The chain has TRBV30 and TRBJ1-1, with a weak D call TRBD1 (6 bases). The V and J ends lost 0 bases and 11 bases respectively, with 13 bases between them. From germline, CDR1 is GTSNPN and CDR2 SVGIG (reference sequence). The CDR3 is made up of 12 amino acids. The CDR3 DNA reads TGTGCCTGGAGTGTATCGGGACATAGGGCTTTCTTT. Protein sequence: CAWSVSGHRAFF.

This chain uses TRBV6-5 with TRBJ2-7, with 12 nucleotides matching TRBD2. The V gene's germline CDR1 is MNHEY and CDR2 SVGAGI. The CDR3 contains 14 residues. The trim removed 6 bases at V and 5 bases at J, leaving 5 bases unmatched. The CDR3 spells CASSPTSGRNEQYF. DNA for the CDR3: TGTGCCAGCAGCCCTACTAGCGGGAGGAACGAGCAGTACTTC.

This clone was detected only a few times. The rearrangement uses TRBV19 and TRBJ1-5; the D is unclear. Trimming removed 8 bases at V and 3 bases at J, with 11 bases between. CDR3 size: 13 residues. CDR1 and CDR2 from the germline V gene are LNHDA and SQIVND (reference sequence). This CDR3 reads CASAKRDNQPQHF. CDR3 in DNA: TGTGCCAGTGCAAAGAGGGACAATCAGCCCCAGCATTTT.

This clone was seen a handful of times. The chain links TRBV7-3 to TRBJ2-2; D remains unclear. This CDR3 is 13 amino acids long. The ends were cut back, 4 bases at V and 5 bases at J, with 8 bases in the middle. Germline V lookup: CDR1 SGHTA, CDR2 FQGTGA. The CDR3 reads CASSWWRTGELFF. CDR3 nucleotides: TGTGCCAGCAGCTGGTGGCGGACCGGGGAGCTGTTTTTT.